This T cell receptor beta chain was obtained from a study of blood T cells in healthy people across ages. Background on the study: Per two T cells, about one barcoded beta molecule was captured through template switching.

On this clonotype itself: Its antigen is currently unknown.

Samples had at least 6.5 million PBMCs isolated from them. Findings and caveats of the study: Observed TCR beta diversity per million T cells went down as age went up. This fall followed a roughly linear course with age.

The V gene's germline CDR1 is MNHEY and CDR2 SMNVEV (reference sequence). V was cut by 4 bases and J by 1 base, with 7 bases left in between. The CDR3 covers 13 residues. PCR was performed a second time for about 7 to 12 cycles using a sample-barcoded 5' primer and a J-beta primer mix. Each of the cDNA molecules was tagged by a template-switch adaptor with 12 random nucleotides. Each CDR3 protein gets one entry after TCRdb re-called the 5' RACE reads with MiXCR. The sample has roughly 930,000 distinct CDR3 sequences, 45% to 50% seen once. What was sequenced was blood. The source is a man younger than 40 in good health. This chain links TRBV27 with TRBJ1-1; D remains ambiguous. The CDR3 region is CASSYQPNTEAFF. The CDR3 region has the DNA TGTGCCAGCAGTTACCAGCCGAACACTGAAGCTTTCTTT.